Each of the 14 T cell receptor beta chains below was sequenced from the same sample in a study of blood T cell repertoires in COVID-19. The data were produced by immunoSEQ multiplex PCR, yet TCRdb's version contains in-frame clones alone and is incomplete. Of over 20,000 clones listed, roughly 80% are singletons. Sample: peripheral blood. These receptors were obtained from a human donor in a cohort sampled during active COVID-19.

J is TRBJ1-3 and V is TRBV6-5; 7 nucleotides match TRBD1. Unmatched junction bases numbered 5, after V lost 8 bases and J lost 4 bases. The CDR3 has 13 amino acids. Germline CDR1 reads MNHEY; CDR2 reads SVGAGI. CDR3 residues: CASATGPGNTIYF. CDR3 coding DNA: TGTGCCAGCGCGACAGGGCCAGGAAACACCATATATTTT.

This clone was found a few times. The genes are TRBV10-1 and TRBJ2-7; 11 bases match TRBD2. The CDR3 runs 14 residues. The J segment lost 3 bases and the V segment lost 5 bases, leaving 3 bases of the junction unmatched. The V gene's germline CDR1 is WNHNN and CDR2 SYGVQD (reference sequence). The DNA of the CDR3 is TGCGCCAGCAGTCCTAGCGGGGGGTTCTACGAGCAGTACTTC. Amino acid sequence: CASSPSGGFYEQYF.

This chain uses TRBV7-9 with TRBJ1-2; the D is unclear. This CDR3 has 15 residues. Trimming stripped 4 bases from V and 4 bases from J, with 16 bases between. Germline CDR1 reads SEHNR; CDR2 reads FQNEAQ (reference sequence). The CDR3 is CASSSLHASGYGYTF. In DNA form, the CDR3 reads TGTGCCAGCAGCTCCCTTCACGCGTCCGGCTATGGCTACACCTTC.

The chain combines TRBV6-1 with TRBJ1-4; D ambiguous. V gave up 0 bases and J gave up 5 bases, with 16 bases separating them. The CDR3 loop spans 17 amino acids. The germline CDR1 and CDR2 sequences are MNHNS and SASEGT. DNA of the CDR3: TGTGCCAGCAGTGAAGCGCGAGATGGCAGACTAAATGAAAAACTGTTTTTT. It encodes CASSEARDGRLNEKLFF.

CDR3 amino acids: CASAILGAGGKETQYF. The DNA of the CDR3 is TGTGCCAGCGCTATATTGGGGGCAGGGGGCAAAGAGACCCAGTACTTC. The chain combines TRBV5-5 with TRBJ2-5, with 8 nucleotides matching TRBD1. The CDR3 extends over 16 amino acids. V lost 7 bases, J lost 3 bases, and 14 bases stayed unmatched. The germline gives CDR1 SGHKS, CDR2 YYEKEE (reference sequence).

V usage is TRBV29-1 and J usage is TRBJ1-2; 7 nucleotides match TRBD1. The CDR3 length is 13 residues. With V trimmed by 7 bases and J by 1 base, 6 bases remained unmatched. Germline CDR1 and CDR2: SQVTM and ANQGSEA. CDR3 sequence reads: CSATGAVNYGYTF. As DNA, the CDR3 is TGCAGCGCAACAGGGGCGGTTAACTATGGCTACACCTTC.

This chain connects TRBV5-1 to TRBJ2-5; tentatively, D is TRBD1 (5 bases). Looked up from germline, CDR1 is SGHRS and CDR2 is YFSETQ. The V end was cut by 0 bases, the J end by 5 bases, with 11 bases between. The CDR3 is made up of 14 amino acids. In DNA, the CDR3 is TGCGCCAGCAGCTTGGAAGGGGCACGGGAGACCCAGTACTTC. Translated, it gives CASSLEGARETQYF.

The chain combines TRBV29-1 with TRBJ2-4; TRBD1 matches at 7 bases. In germline, CDR1 is SQVTM, CDR2 ANQGSEA. The CDR3 has 14 amino acids. With 4 bases clipped from V and 9 bases from J, the junction kept 12 bases outside the gene matches. CDR3 protein: CSVAPGQRSGIQYF. CDR3 coding DNA: TGCAGCGTTGCGCCGGGACAGCGTTCGGGCATTCAGTACTTC.

This sequence joins TRBV7-8 and TRBJ2-7; D is possibly TRBD2 (5 bases). The CDR3 loop spans 13 amino acids. V gave up 0 bases and J gave up 6 bases, with 9 bases separating them. Germline CDR1 SGHVS, CDR2 FQNEAQ. The CDR3 reads CASSLAQDSEQYF. The DNA of the CDR3 is TGTGCCAGCAGCTTAGCGCAGGACTCCGAGCAGTACTTC.

V usage is TRBV5-3 and J usage is TRBJ2-3; TRBD2 aligns across 7 bases. TRBV5-3 is filed as an ORF, its function uncertain. The trim removed 4 bases at V and 3 bases at J, leaving 11 bases unmatched. The CDR3 contains 16 residues. This CDR3 is CARSPGGGAGTDTQYF. DNA of the CDR3: TGTGCCAGAAGCCCCGGGGGAGGGGCGGGGACAGATACGCAGTATTTT.

The V gene is TRBV6-5, the J gene TRBJ2-1; 9 nucleotides match TRBD2. The CDR3 sequence is 15 residues long. Trimming took 6 bases from V and 3 from J; bases not matched to a gene: 6. From germline, CDR1 is MNHEY and CDR2 SVGAGI. CDR3 amino acids: CASRRGGEYYNEQFF. CDR3 DNA sequence: TGTGCCAGCAGACGCGGGGGGGAGTACTACAATGAGCAGTTCTTC.

The chain links TRBV7-2 to TRBJ2-2; the D is unclear. Trimming cost V 2 bases and J 6 bases, with 10 bases left between them. The CDR3 has 14 residues. The germline gives CDR1 SGHTA, CDR2 FQGNSA. The CDR3 loop reads CASSLSEFAGELFF. The CDR3 DNA reads TGTGCCAGCAGCTTAAGTGAGTTTGCCGGGGAGCTGTTTTTT.

The chain carries TRBV18 and TRBJ2-4; D is unclear. The germline V gene has CDR1 KGHSH and CDR2 LQKENI. The V end lost 2 bases, the J end lost 2 bases, and 7 bases lay between the germline ends. There are 14 residues in the CDR3. In nucleotides, the CDR3 is TGTGCCAGCTCACCAGCGGAGACCAAAAACATTCAGTACTTC. Amino acid sequence: CASSPAETKNIQYF.

The V and J genes are TRBV6-4 and TRBJ2-3; 9 bases map to TRBD1. Trimming took 5 bases from V and 6 from J; bases not matched to a gene: 3. The germline V gene encodes CDR1 MRHNA and CDR2 SNTAGT. The CDR3 spans 13 residues. The CDR3 is CASSLGQGDTQYF. The CDR3 bases are TGTGCCAGCAGTCTAGGACAGGGGGATACGCAGTATTTT.